Below, 25 T cell receptor beta chains from the same sample are listed, as sequenced in a study of blood T cell repertoires in COVID-19. Data came from immunoSEQ multiplex PCR; TCRdb stores just in-frame clones and leaves some out. The sample includes about 260,000 clones, 80% to 90% of them seen just once. Sequencing was carried out using PBMCs or T cells enriched from blood (not recorded which). The receptors were sampled from a young woman who had recovered from COVID-19.

The V and J genes are TRBV28 and TRBJ1-1; no clear D gene. The CDR3 runs 15 residues. Germline lookup yields CDR1 MDHEN and CDR2 SYDVKM. Between the trimmed V and J ends, which lost 5 bases and 0 bases, there was a span of 13 bases. CDR3 DNA: TGTGCCAGCAGTCCGGGGTTAAGGCTGAACACTGAAGCTTTCTTT. Protein: CASSPGLRLNTEAFF.

The rearrangement links TRBV12-5 to TRBJ1-2, with 7 bases aligning to TRBD1. Germline CDR1 and CDR2: LGHNT and FRNRAP. V shed 3 bases and J 6 bases; nucleotides not matched to a gene: 4. The CDR3 is 13 residues long. The CDR3 DNA reads as TGTGCTAGTGGTTTCTCGACAGGGAATGGCTACACCTTC. Residues: CASGFSTGNGYTF.

V is TRBV5-1 and J is TRBJ2-7; TRBD2 is a possible D gene (6 bases). There are 15 residues in the CDR3. Trimming stripped 1 base from V and 0 bases from J, with 11 bases between. Germline CDR1 reads SGHRS; CDR2 reads YFSETQ. The CDR3 DNA reads TGCGCCAGCAGCTTGCGCGGGGTCAGCTCCTACGAGCAGTACTTC. Protein: CASSLRGVSSYEQYF.

V is TRBV5-6 and J is TRBJ2-7; perhaps TRBD1 as D (6 bases). The length of the CDR3 is 14 residues. CDR1 is SGHDT, CDR2 YYEEEE, per germline. V was trimmed by 4 bases and J by 2 bases, leaving 13 bases between them. CDR3 sequence: CASSLADSPYEQYF. CDR3 DNA: TGTGCCAGCAGCCTGGCGGACAGTCCCTACGAGCAGTACTTC.

This chain uses TRBV19 with TRBJ1-2, with 9 bases matching TRBD1. Per germline, CDR1 LNHDA and CDR2 SQIVND (reference sequence). Germline trimming cut 3 bases from V and 3 bases from J; bases unmatched to any gene: 5. This CDR3 comprises 15 residues. In DNA form, the CDR3 reads TGTGCCAGTAGTATTCGTGACAGGGGGGACTATGGCTACACCTTC. Its translation is CASSIRDRGDYGYTF.

The chain joins TRBV7-9 to TRBJ2-3, with 9 positions matching TRBD2. Trimming at V came to 8 bases and at J to 6 bases, leaving 15 bases not matched to a gene. The CDR3 totals 16 residues. CDR1 is SEHNR and CDR2 is FQNEAQ in the germline V gene (reference sequence). CDR3 coding DNA: TGTGCCAGCGGGAAGGGTAGCGGGGGCTCGGAGGATACGCAGTATTTT. It codes for CASGKGSGGSEDTQYF.

J is TRBJ2-1 and V is TRBV7-8, with 7 bases aligning to TRBD2. The CDR3 length is 13 residues. The V and J ends lost 5 bases and 9 bases, in that order; junction bases with no gene match: 7. CDR1 SGHVS and CDR2 FQNEAQ come from the germline V gene. CDR3 sequence: CASSTGTGGEQFF. CDR3 in DNA: TGTGCCAGCAGCACCGGGACGGGGGGTGAGCAGTTCTTC.

The DNA for the CDR3 is TGCGCCAGCAGTGACAGGGGGTTCTATGGCTACACCTTC. Protein: CASSDRGFYGYTF. This chain joins TRBV10-2 and TRBJ1-2; 7 positions match TRBD1. Trimming at V came to 3 bases and at J to 4 bases, leaving 2 bases not matched to a gene. Per the germline V gene, CDR1 is WSHSY and CDR2 is SAAADI. This CDR3 region has 13 residues.

V usage is TRBV9 and J usage is TRBJ2-7; D possibly corresponds to TRBD1 (6 bases). CDR1 SGDLS and CDR2 YYNGEE come from the germline V gene. The CDR3 consists of 15 residues. Trimming pared 3 bases from V and 6 bases from J, leaving 19 bases between. CDR3 loop: CASSATGTKGGEQYF. CDR3 sequence (DNA): TGTGCCAGCAGCGCGACCGGGACAAAAGGTGGCGAGCAGTACTTC.

The chain has TRBV11-3 and TRBJ2-1, with 13 bases matching TRBD2. The germline V gene has CDR1 SGHNT and CDR2 YENEEA. The CDR3 has 15 residues. V trimming: 5 bases; J trimming: 7 bases; junction bases outside the gene matches: 5. The CDR3 region is CASSPLAGGTNEQFF. CDR3 nucleotides: TGTGCCAGCAGCCCACTAGCGGGGGGGACGAATGAGCAGTTCTTC.

The CDR3 DNA reads as TGTGCCAGCAGCCGCCCCCACTCCAATTCACCCCTCCACTTT. This gives the protein CASSRPHSNSPLHF. The genes are TRBV28 and TRBJ1-6, with unresolved D. V was trimmed by 6 bases and J by 7 bases, leaving 13 bases between them. This CDR3 has 14 residues. Germline lookup yields CDR1 MDHEN and CDR2 SYDVKM.

This chain joins TRBV28 and TRBJ2-3, with 9 nucleotides matching TRBD2. The junction had 6 bases not matched to a gene; V was cut back by 3 bases and J by 5 bases. The CDR3 is made up of 15 amino acids. The germline gives CDR1 MDHEN, CDR2 SYDVKM. For the CDR3, the DNA is TGTGCCAGCAGTTTGGTGCGGGGGGGGAAAGATACGCAGTATTTT. This gives the protein CASSLVRGGKDTQYF.

The chain couples TRBV28 to TRBJ1-6, with a weak D call TRBD1 (5 bases). V dropped 5 bases and J dropped 10 bases, with 18 bases sitting between them. The germline gives CDR1 MDHEN, CDR2 SYDVKM. The CDR3 sequence is 15 residues long. This chain's CDR3 is CASSRTGTITSPLHF. For the CDR3, the DNA is TGTGCCAGCAGTCGAACCGGGACTATCACCTCACCCCTCCACTTT. The full variable domain, completed using reference TRBV28 and TRBJ1-6, is DVKVTQSSRYLVKRTGEKVFLECVQDMDHENMFWYRQDPGLGLRLIYFSYDVKMKEKGDIPEGYSVSREKKERFSLILESASTNQTSMYLCASSRTGTITSPLHFGNGTRLTVT.

The chain is built from TRBV6-5 and TRBJ2-7, with 9 bases aligning to TRBD2. The CDR3 totals 16 residues. The germline gives CDR1 MNHEY, CDR2 SVGAGI. The V gene end was trimmed by 4 bases and the J gene end by 5 bases; junction bases not matched to a gene: 12. The CDR3 sequence: CASSFSSGARGNEQYF. Written as DNA, the CDR3 is TGTGCCAGCAGTTTCTCTAGCGGGGCGCGCGGAAACGAGCAGTACTTC.

The V gene is TRBV5-1, the J gene TRBJ2-2; 11 nucleotides agree with TRBD1. CDR1 SGHRS and CDR2 YFSETQ come from the germline V gene. The junction had 5 bases not matched to a gene; V was cut back by 3 bases and J by 4 bases. The CDR3 has 16 amino acids. CDR3 region: CASSYGQGATTGELFF. CDR3 coding DNA: TGCGCCAGCAGCTACGGACAGGGGGCGACCACCGGGGAGCTGTTTTTT.

The rearrangement uses TRBV18 and TRBJ2-2, with 7 bases that match TRBD1. Germline-derived CDR1 and CDR2 are KGHSH and LQKENI. V shed 2 bases, J shed 4 bases, and the junction held 7 bases outside the gene matches. The CDR3 sequence is 16 residues long. This CDR3 reads CASSPRTGSGTGELFF. The CDR3, as DNA: TGTGCCAGCTCACCAAGGACAGGCTCCGGCACCGGGGAGCTGTTTTTT.

This sequence joins TRBV19 and TRBJ1-5, with 8 positions matching TRBD1. Germline values: CDR1 LNHDA, CDR2 SQIVND (reference sequence). This CDR3 has 14 residues. V shed 6 bases, J shed 7 bases, and the junction held 8 bases outside the gene matches. The DNA of the CDR3 is TGTGCCAGTAGCACGACAGGGGATTACCAGCCCCAGCATTTT. Translating it yields CASSTTGDYQPQHF.

The chain is built from TRBV2 and TRBJ2-7, with D tentatively TRBD2 (5 bases). V shed 4 bases and J shed 3 bases, with 10 bases lying between them. The CDR3 contains 13 residues. Germline CDR1 is SNHLY and CDR2 is FYNNEI. Written as DNA, the CDR3 is TGTGCCAGCAGTGCGAACGGAGGCTACGAGCAGTACTTC. This codes for CASSANGGYEQYF. Full variable domain (outside the CDR3, taken from reference TRBV2 and TRBJ2-7): EPEVTQTPSHQVTQMGQEVILRCVPISNHLYFYWYRQILGQKVEFLVSFYNNEISEKSEIFDDQFSVERPDGSNFTLKIRSTKLEDSAMYFCASSANGGYEQYFGPGTRLTVT.

The rearrangement joins TRBV5-1 to TRBJ1-2, with D unresolved. Trimming left V 0 bases short and J 4 bases short, with 7 bases between. The CDR3 covers 13 residues. Germline V gene data show CDR1 as SGHRS and CDR2 as YFSETQ. Written as DNA, the CDR3 is TGCGCCAGCAGCTTGGGGCACACCTATGGCTACACCTTC. It translates to CASSLGHTYGYTF.

DNA for the CDR3: TGTGCCAGCAGTCCCTCTTCCGGGGGACGGGAGACCCAGTACTTC. Its translation is CASSPSSGGRETQYF. The rearrangement joins TRBV6-2 or TRBV6-3 to TRBJ2-5; a weak D match, TRBD2 (6 bases). CDR3 length: 15 residues. CDR1 is MNHEY and CDR2 is SVGEGT in the germline V gene. Trimming stripped 5 bases from V and 5 bases from J, with 18 bases between.

The genes are TRBV5-4 and TRBJ1-2; possible D gene TRBD1, 5 bases. The CDR3 extends over 15 amino acids. Germline V gene lookup returns CDR1 SGHNT and CDR2 YYREEE (reference sequence). The V end was cut by 0 bases, the J end by 7 bases, with 16 bases between. This chain's CDR3 is CASSLDGTPGGGYTF. The DNA for the CDR3 is TGTGCCAGCAGCTTGGACGGGACGCCCGGGGGTGGCTACACCTTC.

The chain is built from TRBV27 and TRBJ1-1, with 11 bases aligning to TRBD1. With 1 base clipped from V and 1 base from J, the junction kept 5 bases outside the gene matches. This CDR3 has 17 amino acids. Germline-derived CDR1 and CDR2 are MNHEY and SMNVEV (reference sequence). The chain's CDR3 is CASSLYSGTGGNTEAFF. The CDR3 region has the DNA TGTGCCAGCAGTTTATATTCCGGGACAGGGGGGAACACTGAAGCTTTCTTT.

This chain joins TRBV24-1 and TRBJ1-5, with D uncertain. The ends were cut back, 1 base at V and 0 bases at J, with 12 bases in the middle. Germline CDR1 and CDR2: KGHDR and SFDVKD. The CDR3 runs to 17 residues. CDR3 sequence: CATSDLYGGFSNQPQHF. DNA for the CDR3: TGTGCCACCAGTGATTTATATGGAGGGTTTAGCAATCAGCCCCAGCATTTT.

As concerns this clone: A read error may account for a junction end that differs from germline. This chain joins TRBV6-1 and TRBJ1-2; 7 positions agree with TRBD1. This CDR3 is 15 amino acids long. Looked up from germline, CDR1 is MNHNS and CDR2 is SASEGT. CDR3 nucleotides: TGTGCCAGCGGTGAACTTAACAGGGGTTACTATGGCTACACCTTC. Amino acids: CASGELNRGYYGYTF.

This chain connects TRBV4-2 to TRBJ1-4, with 8 nucleotides matching TRBD1. V shed 1 base, J shed 8 bases, and the junction held 6 bases outside the gene matches. The CDR3 runs 15 residues. Germline CDR1 and CDR2: LGHNA and YNFKEQ. This CDR3 is CASSQATGVGEKLFF. CDR3 in DNA: TGTGCCAGCAGCCAAGCGACAGGGGTCGGGGAAAAACTGTTTTTT.